This record covers a single T cell receptor beta chain. These data are taken from a study of blood T cell repertoires in COVID-19. Across the study: PBMCs, B-cell-depleted T cells, or T cells provided the cDNA or gDNA that made up the material.

Authors' methods: Researchers report that nucleated cell counts were estimated from reference gene primer amplification. The protocol was immunoSEQ multiplex PCR, while the TCRdb copy is restricted to in-frame clones and leaves out a portion. D and trimming come from the DNA, and the V and J calls and clone size come from that table. There are roughly 57,000 clones in the sample; approximately 79% occur only once, and roughly 3.2% lies in the top ten. V dropped 1 base and J dropped 7 bases, with 7 bases sitting between them. This CDR3 has 13 amino acids. This TCR derives from a man aged 55 to 70 with acute or convalescent COVID-19. The chain has TRBV12-3 or TRBV12-4 and TRBJ1-4; D not certain. The sample taken for sequencing was peripheral blood. CDR3 protein: CASSLVGIEKLFF. The CDR3 DNA sequence: TGTGCCAGCAGTTTAGTGGGCATTGAAAAACTGTTTTTT.